This T cell receptor beta chain stems from a study of metastatic and nonmetastatic thyroid tumors. Study-level information: Repertoire data that came from the blood and tumor or nodule tissue of malignant and benign thyroid patients were compared.

The germline V gene encodes CDR1 MNHNS and CDR2 SASEGT. There are 14 residues in the CDR3. V was shortened by 11 bases and J by 4 bases, with 20 bases between the two germline ends. All patients were untreated before thyroid surgery. TCRdb called clones again from the PCR reads with MiXCR. The profile shows 11,000 to 15,000 clones, under 25% of them singletons. By sample fraction, this clone is medium-sized. The gene calls are TRBV6-1 and TRBJ1-2, with D possibly TRBD1 on 5 matching bases. The sample consisted of blood. This clonotype was obtained from a female donor with papillary thyroid cancer or a benign thyroid nodule (not recorded which). Some clones in this sample may be carry-over from other donors' samples. CDR3 DNA: TGTGCCGCAGTCGACAGCCGCCACCTCTATGGCTACACCTTC. It is translated as CAAVDSRHLYGYTF.